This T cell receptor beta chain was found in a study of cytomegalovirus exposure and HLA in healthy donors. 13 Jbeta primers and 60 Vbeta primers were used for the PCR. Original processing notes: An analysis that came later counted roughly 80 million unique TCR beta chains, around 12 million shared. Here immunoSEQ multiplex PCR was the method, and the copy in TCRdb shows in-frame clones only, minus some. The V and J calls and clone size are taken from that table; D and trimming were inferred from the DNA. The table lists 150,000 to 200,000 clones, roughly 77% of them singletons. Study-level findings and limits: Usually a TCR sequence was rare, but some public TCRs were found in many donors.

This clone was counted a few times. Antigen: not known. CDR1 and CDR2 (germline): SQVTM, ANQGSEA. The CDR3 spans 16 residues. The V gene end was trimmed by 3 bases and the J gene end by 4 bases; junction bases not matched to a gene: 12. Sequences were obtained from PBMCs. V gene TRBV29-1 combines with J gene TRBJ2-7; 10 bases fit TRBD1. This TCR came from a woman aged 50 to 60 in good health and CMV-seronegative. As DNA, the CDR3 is TGCAGCGTTGAGATTGACGGGACAGGGGCCCTATACGAGCAGTACTTC. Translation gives CSVEIDGTGALYEQYF.